In this sample, the clone carrying this TCR beta chain turned up a few times. Its antigen is unidentified. The data stem from a study of OX40 agonist ivuxolimab in advanced cancers. Study in general: The patients got ivuxolimab, which is an agonistic anti-OX40 (CD134) antibody.

Trimming removed 0 bases at V and 2 bases at J, with 4 bases between. Germline CDR1 and CDR2: LGHNA and YSLEER. There are 13 residues in the CDR3. This table comes from immunoSEQ multiplex PCR, and its TCRdb copy is limited to in-frame clones, with some not included. The sample carries roughly 53,000 clones, almost 85% recorded once. Study-level points and caveats: Certain nonresponders additionally had low normalized T-cell clonal expansion. Among the least clonally expanded were partial responders at 0.1-3.0 mg/kg.

The sequencing used CD4+ or CD8+ T cells sorted from blood, collected in a trial of the OX40 agonist ivuxolimab. The genes are TRBV4-3 and TRBJ1-1; no reliable D call. This TCR was sampled from an adult with an advanced solid tumor such as melanoma, head and neck, liver or kidney cancer. The CDR3 loop reads CASSQDSNTEAFF. CDR3 coding DNA: TGCGCCAGCAGCCAAGATAGCAACACTGAAGCTTTCTTT.